This TCR beta chain was retrieved from a study of blood T cell repertoires in COVID-19. For the study at large: Donors in the United States, Italy and Spain gave samples during acute or convalescent COVID-19.

V dropped 2 bases and J dropped 1 base, with 5 bases sitting between them. The CDR3 has 13 amino acids. Germline loops: CDR1 MNHEY, CDR2 SVGAGI. Sequenced by immunoSEQ multiplex PCR; TCRdb stores in-frame clones only, minus some. The data show approximately 170,000 clones, roughly four fifths seen once. V gene TRBV6-5 combines with J gene TRBJ1-1; D is ambiguous. Sequenced input: peripheral blood. The receptor's source is a human donor with acute or convalescent COVID-19. The donor label of this sample is uncertain. The CDR3 nucleotides are TGTGCCAGCAGTTACCCGGGGAACACTGAAGCTTTCTTT. Translated: CASSYPGNTEAFF.